This T cell receptor beta chain was identified during a study of identical twins. Study-level results: For out-of-frame alpha sequences shared by twins, low generation probability was in excess.

This clonotype occurred many times. Its antigen is still unknown. Germline trimming cut 11 bases from V and 4 bases from J; bases unmatched to any gene: 15. The CDR3 contains 15 residues. In germline, CDR1 is ENHRY, CDR2 SYGVKD. TCRdb re-called the 5' RACE reads with MiXCR, one entry per CDR3 protein. This sample has 550,000 to 700,000 distinct CDR3 sequences, with 9.5% to 10% found just once. The same specimen was also included in a second study, on yellow fever vaccine responses in identical twins.

This chain connects TRBV10-3 to TRBJ2-3, with 7 bases lining up with TRBD2. Source material: PBMCs. The TCR comes from a young woman in good health. As DNA, the CDR3 is TGTGCCGGGGCCCTGGGGGGAGGGAGCGCAGATACGCAGTATTTT. Translation gives CAGALGGGSADTQYF.